The 21 T cell receptor beta chains listed next were all sequenced from one sample in a study of tumor and adjacent non-tumor tissue in lung cancer. RNA was extracted from bulk tissue without any cell sorting. This non-tumor lung sample came from over 3 cm beyond the tumor edge. Three rounds of nested PCR, following a modified ARM-PCR protocol, produced the TCRbeta library. One entry per CDR3 protein results from TCRdb running MiXCR on the multiplex PCR reads. The sample has under 95,000 distinct CDR3 sequences, roughly 80% seen once. Sequenced input: distant non-tumor lung tissue. Source of these receptors: a man aged 60 to 69 with non-small cell lung cancer.

As regards this clonotype: An end of the junction differs from the germline gene, which may be a read error. The rearrangement links TRBV29-1 to TRBJ2-2, with a weak D call TRBD2 (5 bases). The germline V gene has CDR1 SQVTM and CDR2 ANQGSEA. CDR3 length equals 12 residues. The CDR3 is CSFLTATGELFF. As DNA, the CDR3 is TGCAGCTTTCTGACTGCCACCGGGGAACTGTTTTTT.

Points on this clonotype: This may arise from a read error, as a much more abundant clone is one base away. The DNA of the CDR3 is TGCGCCAACAGCCAAGGGAGAGGGGACAGCCACACAGATACGCAGTATTTT. Translating gives CANSQGRGDSHTDTQYF. J is TRBJ2-3 and V is TRBV4-1; 7 bases line up with TRBD1. The CDR3 contains 17 residues. Per germline, CDR1 MGHRA and CDR2 YSYEKL.

The chain employs TRBV11-3 and TRBJ2-2; TRBD1 or TRBD2 may be the D gene (5 bases each). The CDR3 length is 18 residues. Germline values: CDR1 SGHNT, CDR2 YENEEA. The germline V and J ends were trimmed by 4 bases and 6 bases, with 24 bases remaining between them. The CDR3 DNA sequence: TGTGCCAGCAGCTCCCAGGGAGCAGGAGGATACGGAGCCGGGGAGCTGTTTTTT. This translates into CASSSQGAGGYGAGELFF.

The chain links TRBV20-1 to TRBJ2-2; the D gene is possibly TRBD2 (6 bases). Looked up from germline, CDR1 is DFQATT and CDR2 is SNEGSKA (reference sequence). The CDR3 has 17 residues. With 2 bases removed from V and 2 bases from J, the gap between germline ends came to 18 bases. The CDR3 protein is CSARSSDGGSNTGELFF. In DNA form, the CDR3 reads TGCAGTGCTAGATCTTCGGATGGGGGGAGTAACACCGGGGAGCTGTTTTTT.

As for this clonotype: A much larger clone is a single base away; this may be a read error. The chain combines TRBV6-5 with TRBJ1-4, with D maybe TRBD1 (6 bases). The germline gives CDR1 MNHEY, CDR2 SVGAGI. The CDR3 covers 15 residues. The chain's CDR3 is CGSSPGDRSPEKLFF. DNA for the CDR3: TGTGGCAGCAGTCCCGGAGACAGGTCCCCCGAAAAACTGTTTTTT.

On this clonotype itself: The missing conserved phenylalanine or tryptophan at the end of this CDR3 makes a read error likely. V gene TRBV11-2 combines with J gene TRBJ2-5; D is perhaps TRBD1 (6 bases). CDR1 and CDR2 from the germline V gene are SGHAT and FQNNGV. This CDR3 contains 14 residues. CDR3 region: CVSSSGQILETQYI. DNA for the CDR3: TGTGTCAGCAGCTCCGGACAGATTCTGGAGACCCAGTACATC.

The table lists this clonotype with many counts. This chain connects TRBV20-1 to TRBJ2-1; perhaps D is TRBD1 or TRBD2 (6 bases each). Trimming removed 4 bases from V and 0 bases from J, with 19 bases in between. The CDR3 extends over 17 amino acids. Germline V lookup: CDR1 DFQATT, CDR2 SNEGSKA (reference sequence). The CDR3 region is CSATGAGAGPSYNEQFF. CDR3 nucleotide sequence: TGCAGTGCTACCGGGGCAGGGGCGGGGCCCTCCTACAATGAGCAGTTCTTC.

In the case of this clonotype: One end of the junction does not line up with germline, which may come from a read error. The DNA of the CDR3 is TGTAGCGTTGTTCAGCACGAGGAGTACTTC. Translation: CSVVQHEEYF. The rearrangement joins TRBV29-1 to TRBJ2-7, with D perhaps matching TRBD2 (5 bases). The germline V gene has CDR1 SQVTM and CDR2 ANQGSEA. There are 10 residues in the CDR3.

Only one count was recorded for this clonotype. The conserved final phenylalanine or tryptophan is absent from the CDR3, which likely points to a read error. The V gene is TRBV11-2, the J gene TRBJ1-6; D perhaps matches TRBD1 (6 bases). The germline gives CDR1 SGHAT, CDR2 FQNNGV. This CDR3 comprises 15 residues. V lost 6 bases and J lost 9, with 18 bases in between. The CDR3 spells CASRSPGHSGSPLHI. In DNA form, the CDR3 reads TGTGCCAGCAGGAGTCCGGGACATAGTGGTTCACCCCTCCACATT.

Points on this clonotype: A read error may produce the germline difference seen at one junction end. The rearrangement uses TRBV12-3 or TRBV12-4 and TRBJ2-1, with 7 bases identical to TRBD1. The length of the CDR3 is 14 residues. This CDR3 is CAISSTGTVYEQFF. The CDR3 DNA reads TGTGCCATCAGTTCTACCGGGACAGTGTATGAGCAGTTCTTC.

Turning to this clonotype: One junction end disagrees with the germline gene, perhaps due to a read error. The chain couples TRBV4-3 to TRBJ2-1; 7 nucleotides line up with TRBD2. There are 16 residues in the CDR3. The germline V gene encodes CDR1 LGHNA and CDR2 YSLEER. CDR3 region: CVSCQNRDYQNNEQFF. CDR3 bases: TGCGTCAGCTGCCAAAACCGGGACTACCAAAACAATGAGCAGTTCTTC.

Details on this clonotype: No conserved phenylalanine or tryptophan is present at the end of the CDR3, so a read error is the likely explanation. This sequence joins TRBV4-3 and TRBJ1-6; TRBD1 agrees at 8 bases. Germline CDR1 and CDR2: LGHNA and YSLEER. V shed 5 bases, J shed 7 bases, and the junction held 7 bases outside the gene matches. The CDR3 length is 15 residues. CDR3 region: CASSSGQGGNSPLHI. CDR3 coding DNA: TGCGCCAGCAGCTCCGGACAGGGTGGAAATTCACCCCTCCACATT.

This clonotype was recorded once. The rearrangement joins TRBV6-6 to TRBJ2-3; TRBD2 aligns across 7 bases. The CDR3 is 13 residues long. From germline, CDR1 is MNHNY and CDR2 SVGAGI (reference sequence). V trimming: 8 bases; J trimming: 7 bases; junction bases outside the gene matches: 9. The chain's CDR3 is CASGERETYTQYF. In DNA, the CDR3 is TGTGCCAGCGGAGAGCGGGAAACATATACGCAGTATTTT.

This clonotype has just one count. Relative to the germline gene, one junction end is altered; a read error may explain this. V usage is TRBV20-1 and J usage is TRBJ2-7; TRBD1 is a possible D gene (5 bases). Looked up from germline, CDR1 is DFQATT and CDR2 is SNEGSKA (reference sequence). The CDR3 extends over 15 amino acids. This CDR3 is CSVKTEIGVLREQYF. The CDR3 DNA reads TGTAGTGTTAAGACGGAGATAGGGGTGCTACGGGAGCAGTACTTC.

The V call is TRBV11-2, the J call TRBJ2-5; no reliable D call. The CDR3 totals 16 residues. The germline CDR1 and CDR2 sequences are SGHAT and FQNNGV. The germline V and J ends were trimmed by 4 bases and 11 bases, with 26 bases remaining between them. CDR3 in amino acids: CASSSTMGGPKDTQYF. CDR3 sequence (DNA): TGTGCCAGCAGCTCCACAATGGGTGGGCCAAAGGATACTCAGTACTTC. The complete variable domain, with remaining parts taken from reference TRBV11-2 and TRBJ2-5, reads EAGVAQSPRYKIIEKRQSVAFWCNPISGHATLYWYQQILGQGPKLLIQFQNNGVVDDSQLPKDRFSAERLKGVDSTLKIQPAKLEDSAVYLCASSSTMGGPKDTQYFGPGTRLLVL.

This clonotype occurred a few times. An end of the junction differs from the germline gene, which may be a read error. V is TRBV11-2 and J is TRBJ1-6; 7 nucleotides line up with TRBD1. The CDR3 length is 15 residues. Germline V gene data show CDR1 as SGHAT and CDR2 as FQNNGV. The CDR3 region is CASSLGGDSNSPLHF. Here the CDR3 DNA reads TGTGCTAGCAGCCTAGGAGGGGACAGTAATTCACCCCTCCACTTT.

Concerning this clonotype itself: The junction departs from the called germline gene at one end, perhaps through a read error. The chain carries TRBV11-2 and TRBJ1-1; D not resolved. CDR1 and CDR2 from the germline V gene are SGHAT and FQNNGV. The CDR3 runs 15 residues. As DNA, the CDR3 is TGTGCCAGTAGCTTATTGTCCCGGGGGAACACTGAAGCTTTCTTT. Protein: CASSLLSRGNTEAFF.

This clonotype was observed a handful of times. The CDR3 loop reads CASRAGSLEQYF. In DNA, the CDR3 is TGTGCCAGCAGGGCGGGAAGTTTGGAGCAGTACTTC. This chain connects TRBV11-1 to TRBJ2-7; the D gene is possibly TRBD2 (6 bases). The germline V gene encodes CDR1 SGHAT and CDR2 FQDESV (reference sequence). This CDR3 spans 12 amino acids. V was pared by 6 bases and J by 7 bases, with 13 bases between.

V and J are TRBV19 and TRBJ1-1, with D hard to call. The CDR3 contains 13 residues. V lost 2 bases and J lost 1, with 5 bases in between. Germline loops: CDR1 LNHDA, CDR2 SQIVND (reference sequence). This CDR3 is CASSISANTEAFF. The DNA of the CDR3 is TGTGCCAGTAGTATATCGGCGAACACTGAAGCTTTCTTT.

A single count supports this clonotype. A much larger clone is a single base away; this may be a read error. This chain uses TRBV10-3 with TRBJ2-2; tentatively, D is TRBD1 or TRBD2 (6 bases each). The CDR3 contains 17 residues. The V end was cut by 0 bases, the J end by 1 base, with 12 bases between. Germline loops: CDR1 ENHRY, CDR2 SYGVKD. The CDR3 sequence is CAISESGGGMNTGELFF. CDR3 DNA sequence: TGTGCCATCAGTGAGTCGGGGGGCGGTATGAACACCGGGGAGCTGTTTTTT.

This clonotype was counted a few times. This chain links TRBV11-2 with TRBJ2-6; D not resolved. Trimming shortened V by 1 base and J by 0 bases, and 16 bases separated the two germline ends. The CDR3 has 19 residues. Germline V lookup: CDR1 SGHAT, CDR2 FQNNGV. CDR3 amino acids: CASSLVPKDEPSGANVLTF. CDR3 bases: TGTGCCAGCAGCTTAGTTCCGAAGGACGAGCCCTCTGGGGCCAACGTCCTGACTTTC.